Detailed here is one T cell receptor beta chain. Between the trimmed V and J ends, which lost 0 bases and 0 bases, there was a span of 14 bases. This CDR3 comprises 17 residues. Germline CDR1 reads KGHSH; CDR2 reads LQKENI. Clones were sequenced by immunoSEQ multiplex PCR, and TCRdb holds only the in-frame ones, with some missing. The repertoire consists of 2,100,000 or so clones, with more than 90% occurring once and the leading ten covering roughly 0.13%. This sample was included in a study of shared clonotypes between healthy human individuals. This TCR was sampled from a man between 18 and 35 years old in good health. Input material: naive CD4+ T cells sorted from blood. Subset here: CD45RA+ positively selected. V usage is TRBV18 and J usage is TRBJ1-1; D is uncertain. The CDR3 spells CASSPPVRDEVNTEAFF. The CDR3 region has the DNA TGTGCCAGCTCACCACCGGTAAGGGATGAAGTGAACACTGAAGCTTTCTTT.